Listed below are T cell receptor beta chains from one sample, sequenced in a study of T cell changes during pregnancy in multiple sclerosis. Clones were sequenced by immunoSEQ multiplex PCR, and TCRdb holds only the in-frame ones, with some missing. The table has over 65,000 clones, roughly 90% seen once. The input for sequencing was peripheral blood, taken in the first trimester of pregnancy. The receptors derive from a female donor with multiple sclerosis, enrolled in a pregnancy study. Both conserved end residues are part of each CDR3. A D gene is named only where the DNA matches it firmly. The size field is filled for only some rows; it gives once, few, many or a size class.

J gene: TRBJ1-3; clone size: .; V gene: TRBV18; D gene: .; CDR3 protein: CASSPQPLDSGNTIYF; CDR3 DNA: TGTGCCAGCTCACCCCAGCCTCTAGACTCTGGAAACACCATATATTTT
J gene: TRBJ2-7; clone size: .; V gene: TRBV15; D gene: .; CDR3 protein: CATSRKQGNEQYF; CDR3 DNA: TGTGCCACCAGCAGGAAACAGGGTAACGAGCAGTACTTC
J gene: TRBJ1-2; clone size: .; V gene: TRBV2; D gene: .; CDR3 protein: CASSERVQYGYTF; CDR3 DNA: TGTGCCAGCAGTGAGCGAGTACAGTATGGCTACACCTTC
J gene: TRBJ2-7; clone size: .; V gene: TRBV7-3; D gene: TRBD1; CDR3 protein: CASSSSADRGPYEQYF; CDR3 DNA: TGTGCCAGCAGCTCTTCAGCGGACAGGGGCCCCTACGAGCAGTACTTC
J gene: TRBJ1-4; clone size: .; V gene: TRBV7-9; D gene: TRBD1; CDR3 protein: CASSLATGPNEKLFF; CDR3 DNA: TGTGCCAGCAGCTTAGCGACAGGGCCTAATGAAAAACTGTTTTTT
J gene: TRBJ2-7; clone size: .; V gene: TRBV5-1; D gene: .; CDR3 protein: CASSSNPLRDRDEQYF; CDR3 DNA: TGCGCCAGCAGCTCCAACCCCCTACGGGATAGGGACGAGCAGTACTTC
J gene: TRBJ2-6; clone size: .; V gene: TRBV19; D gene: TRBD1; CDR3 protein: CASSKRTGRIPGANVLTF; CDR3 DNA: TGTGCCAGTAGTAAGAGGACAGGGAGGATACCTGGGGCCAACGTCCTGACTTTC
J gene: TRBJ2-3; clone size: medium-sized; V gene: TRBV6-1; D gene: TRBD2; CDR3 protein: CASSELAGSTDTQYF; CDR3 DNA: TGTGCCAGCAGTGAACTAGCGGGAAGCACAGATACGCAGTATTTT
J gene: TRBJ1-1; clone size: .; V gene: TRBV7-9; D gene: TRBD1; CDR3 protein: CASSLKGTGGTEAFF; CDR3 DNA: TGTGCCAGCAGCCTGAAGGGGACAGGGGGCACTGAAGCTTTCTTT
J gene: TRBJ2-1; clone size: once; V gene: TRBV29-1; D gene: TRBD2; CDR3 protein: CSVELAGVDNEQFF; CDR3 DNA: TGCAGCGTGGAACTAGCGGGAGTCGACAATGAGCAGTTCTTC
J gene: TRBJ2-7; clone size: .; V gene: TRBV29-1; D gene: TRBD2; CDR3 protein: CSVTSGTYEQYF; CDR3 DNA: TGCAGCGTGACTAGCGGGACCTACGAGCAGTACTTC
J gene: TRBJ2-3; clone size: .; V gene: TRBV29-1; D gene: TRBD2; CDR3 protein: CSAVLAVTDTQYF; CDR3 DNA: TGCAGCGCCGTACTAGCGGTCACAGATACGCAGTATTTT
J gene: TRBJ2-3; clone size: .; V gene: TRBV5-1; D gene: TRBD2; CDR3 protein: CASSLDRTSGRATDTQYF; CDR3 DNA: TGCGCCAGCAGCTTGGACCGGACTAGCGGGAGGGCTACAGATACGCAGTATTTT
J gene: TRBJ2-7; clone size: few; V gene: TRBV30; D gene: TRBD2; CDR3 protein: CAWSLQRGAHEQYF; CDR3 DNA: TGTGCCTGGAGTCTCCAGCGGGGGGCTCACGAGCAGTACTTC
J gene: TRBJ1-1; clone size: .; V gene: TRBV27; D gene: TRBD1; CDR3 protein: CASRKGQRNTEAFF; CDR3 DNA: TGTGCCAGCAGAAAGGGACAGCGGAACACTGAAGCTTTCTTT
J gene: TRBJ1-1; clone size: .; V gene: TRBV19; D gene: .; CDR3 protein: CASSQAEAFF; CDR3 DNA: TGTGCCAGTAGTCAGGCAGAAGCTTTCTTT
J gene: TRBJ1-1; clone size: .; V gene: TRBV25-1; D gene: TRBD1; CDR3 protein: CASSEFLRQGVANTEAFF; CDR3 DNA: TGTGCCAGCAGTGAATTTCTTCGGCAGGGGGTGGCGAACACTGAAGCTTTCTTT
J gene: TRBJ2-1; clone size: once; V gene: TRBV19; D gene: .; CDR3 protein: CASSIEDHRSEQFF; CDR3 DNA: TGTGCCAGTAGTATTGAAGACCATCGTAGCGAGCAGTTCTTC
J gene: TRBJ1-1; clone size: .; V gene: TRBV7-3; D gene: .; CDR3 protein: CASSLEQNTEAFF; CDR3 DNA: TGTGCCAGCAGCTTAGAACAAAACACTGAAGCTTTCTTT
J gene: TRBJ1-1; clone size: .; V gene: TRBV11-2; D gene: .; CDR3 protein: CASSLDRGESTEAFF; CDR3 DNA: TGTGCCAGCAGCTTAGATCGGGGGGAGAGCACTGAAGCTTTCTTT
J gene: TRBJ2-7; clone size: once; V gene: TRBV6-1; D gene: .; CDR3 protein: CASSEINEQYF; CDR3 DNA: TGTGCCAGCAGTGAAATCAACGAGCAGTACTTC
J gene: TRBJ1-6; clone size: .; V gene: TRBV9; D gene: TRBD1; CDR3 protein: CASSSGGAGSPLHF; CDR3 DNA: TGTGCCAGCAGCTCAGGGGGCGCGGGTTCACCCCTCCACTTT
J gene: TRBJ2-2; clone size: .; V gene: TRBV7-2; D gene: .; CDR3 protein: CASSLADFTGELFF; CDR3 DNA: TGTGCCAGCAGCTTAGCAGACTTCACCGGGGAGCTGTTTTTT
J gene: TRBJ1-4; clone size: .; V gene: TRBV2; D gene: TRBD1; CDR3 protein: CARGDRANEKLFF; CDR3 DNA: TGTGCCCGGGGAGACAGGGCGAATGAAAAACTGTTTTTT
J gene: TRBJ2-7; clone size: .; V gene: TRBV9; D gene: TRBD2; CDR3 protein: CASSALARLAGGPYYEQYF; CDR3 DNA: TGTGCCAGCAGCGCATTAGCCCGACTAGCGGGAGGGCCATACTACGAGCAGTACTTC
J gene: TRBJ2-1; clone size: .; V gene: TRBV7-9; D gene: .; CDR3 protein: CASSSVGYNEQFF; CDR3 DNA: TGTGCCAGCAGCAGCGTCGGTTACAATGAGCAGTTCTTC
J gene: TRBJ2-1; clone size: .; V gene: TRBV7-9; D gene: TRBD1; CDR3 protein: CASSYGQAEQFF; CDR3 DNA: TGTGCCAGCAGCTACGGACAGGCCGAGCAGTTCTTC
J gene: TRBJ1-2; clone size: .; V gene: TRBV2; D gene: TRBD1; CDR3 protein: CASSLSGQGVGGYTF; CDR3 DNA: TGTGCCAGCAGTCTCTCGGGACAGGGAGTGGGGGGCTACACCTTC
J gene: TRBJ2-5; clone size: .; V gene: TRBV9; D gene: TRBD2; CDR3 protein: CASSPSGVQETQYF; CDR3 DNA: TGTGCCAGCAGCCCTAGCGGAGTACAAGAGACCCAGTACTTC
J gene: TRBJ1-1; clone size: .; V gene: TRBV29-1; D gene: TRBD1; CDR3 protein: CSTDRGASEAFF; CDR3 DNA: TGCAGCACTGACAGGGGGGCATCTGAAGCTTTCTTT
J gene: TRBJ2-7; clone size: .; V gene: TRBV18; D gene: .; CDR3 protein: CASSPRSQGGASSEQYF; CDR3 DNA: TGTGCCAGCTCACCAAGGAGCCAGGGGGGCGCGTCCAGCGAGCAGTACTTC
J gene: TRBJ2-7; clone size: .; V gene: TRBV5-5; D gene: .; CDR3 protein: CASSGGLPGEQYF; CDR3 DNA: TGTGCCAGCAGCGGGGGACTTCCAGGCGAGCAGTACTTC
J gene: TRBJ1-5; clone size: .; V gene: TRBV9; D gene: TRBD1; CDR3 protein: CASSVVNRDRDQPQHF; CDR3 DNA: TGTGCCAGCAGCGTAGTCAACCGGGACAGGGATCAGCCCCAGCATTTT
J gene: TRBJ1-2; clone size: .; V gene: TRBV7-2; D gene: TRBD1; CDR3 protein: CACLGRGPYGYTF; CDR3 DNA: TGTGCCTGCTTAGGCAGGGGGCCCTATGGCTACACCTTC
J gene: TRBJ1-2; clone size: .; V gene: TRBV6-5; D gene: .; CDR3 protein: CASSYSREDGYTF; CDR3 DNA: TGTGCCAGCAGTTACTCTAGGGAGGATGGCTACACCTTC
J gene: TRBJ1-6; clone size: .; V gene: TRBV7-2; D gene: .; CDR3 protein: CASSLVEGLINSPLHF; CDR3 DNA: TGTGCCAGCAGCTTAGTCGAGGGATTAATCAATTCACCCCTCCACTTT
J gene: TRBJ1-2; clone size: .; V gene: TRBV5-6; D gene: .; CDR3 protein: CASSAWAENYGYTF; CDR3 DNA: TGTGCCAGCAGCGCCTGGGCCGAAAACTATGGCTACACCTTC
J gene: TRBJ2-6; clone size: .; V gene: TRBV18; D gene: .; CDR3 protein: CASSPKTGWSSGANVLTF; CDR3 DNA: TGTGCCAGCTCACCAAAGACAGGTTGGAGCTCTGGGGCCAACGTCCTGACTTTC
J gene: TRBJ2-1; clone size: .; V gene: TRBV7-3; D gene: TRBD2; CDR3 protein: CASSLYPGSSGINNEQFF; CDR3 DNA: TGTGCCAGCAGCTTATACCCCGGGAGTAGCGGGATAAACAATGAGCAGTTCTTC
J gene: TRBJ1-4; clone size: .; V gene: TRBV18; D gene: .; CDR3 protein: CASSPSARANEKLFF; CDR3 DNA: TGTGCCAGCTCACCTAGTGCGAGGGCCAATGAAAAACTGTTTTTT
J gene: TRBJ2-7; clone size: once; V gene: TRBV6-6; D gene: .; CDR3 protein: CASSHRDKFYEQYF; CDR3 DNA: TGTGCCAGCAGTCACCGGGACAAATTCTACGAGCAGTATTTC
J gene: TRBJ2-7; clone size: .; V gene: TRBV19; D gene: .; CDR3 protein: CASSFRGYEQYF; CDR3 DNA: TGTGCCAGTAGTTTTAGAGGCTACGAGCAGTACTTC
J gene: TRBJ2-5; clone size: once; V gene: TRBV5-4; D gene: TRBD2; CDR3 protein: CASSWAGGQTQYF; CDR3 DNA: TGTGCCAGCAGCTGGGCGGGAGGGCAGACCCAGTACTTC
J gene: TRBJ1-2; clone size: once; V gene: TRBV7-8; D gene: TRBD1; CDR3 protein: CASSLSRSLGSAGGRGGYTF; CDR3 DNA: TGTGCCAGCAGCTTAAGCAGATCGCTGGGTTCGGCAGGGGGCCGGGGGGGCTACACCTTC
J gene: TRBJ1-6; clone size: once; V gene: TRBV5-8; D gene: .; CDR3 protein: CASSLEGGGSPLHF; CDR3 DNA: TGTGCCAGCAGCTTGGAGGGTGGAGGGTCACCCCTCCACTTT
J gene: TRBJ2-7; clone size: .; V gene: TRBV28; D gene: .; CDR3 protein: CASSPPETVAPSYEQYF; CDR3 DNA: TGTGCCAGCAGCCCCCCAGAGACAGTTGCTCCCTCCTACGAGCAGTACTTC
J gene: TRBJ1-2; clone size: .; V gene: TRBV6-1; D gene: TRBD1; CDR3 protein: CATGGSYGYTF; CDR3 DNA: TGTGCCACAGGGGGTTCCTATGGCTACACCTTC
J gene: TRBJ2-1; clone size: once; V gene: TRBV5-1; D gene: .; CDR3 protein: CASSMGDIGSNEQFF; CDR3 DNA: TGCGCCAGCAGCATGGGGGATATTGGGAGCAATGAGCAGTTCTTC
J gene: TRBJ2-2; clone size: .; V gene: TRBV7-9; D gene: .; CDR3 protein: CASSLMGAGELFF; CDR3 DNA: TGTGCCAGCAGCTTGATGGGAGCCGGGGAGCTGTTTTTT